Listed below are T cell receptor beta chains from one sample, sequenced in a study of T cells in Graves' hyperthyroidism and ophthalmopathy. Using its own MiXCR run on the multiplex PCR reads, TCRdb lists one record per CDR3 protein. Of a few hundred thousand distinct CDR3 sequences listed, about 20% are singletons. The sequenced material came from blood. The receptor set was obtained from a man under 40 with Graves' ophthalmopathy. The CDR3 runs from the conserved cysteine through the conserved F or W. Each record gives: V gene, D gene, clone size, J gene, CDR3 protein, CDR3 DNA. The D gene is left open where the match is weak. Some rows mark clone size as missing; the rest say once, few, many or name a class of expanded clone.

TRBV9,TRBD1,few,TRBJ2-5,CASSGEGGTGGETQYF,TGTGCCAGCAGCGGCGAGGGGGGGACAGGGGGAGAGACCCAGTACTTC
TRBV20-1,-,many,TRBJ2-7,CSARRESSSYEQYF,TGCAGTGCTAGAAGGGAGAGCAGCTCCTACGAGCAGTACTTC
TRBV7-2,TRBD2,many,TRBJ2-1,CASSSLAGLYNEQFF,TGTGCCAGCAGCTCTCTAGCGGGCCTCTACAATGAGCAGTTCTTC
TRBV24-1,-,-,TRBJ2-1,CATSDLDSLNEQFF,TGTGCCACCAGTGATTTGGACAGCCTGAATGAGCAGTTCTTC
TRBV29-1,-,-,TRBJ2-5,CSVGRILQETQYF,TGCAGCGTTGGGCGGATCCTCCAAGAGACCCAGTACTTC
TRBV12-3/TRBV12-4,TRBD2,-,TRBJ2-3,CASSLRAGEADTQYF,TGTGCCAGCAGCCTCCGGGCGGGGGAGGCGGATACGCAGTATTTT
TRBV20-1,TRBD2,few,TRBJ2-7,CSAGTSGRATPYEQYF,TGCAGTGCAGGGACTAGCGGGAGGGCCACCCCCTACGAGCAGTACTTC
TRBV20-1,TRBD2,many,TRBJ2-3,CSAPAPGLATDTQYF,TGCAGTGCCCCTGCCCCCGGACTAGCCACAGATACGCAGTATTTT
TRBV28,-,many,TRBJ1-4,CASSLMQGSHEKLFF,TGTGCCAGCAGTTTAATGCAGGGAAGTCATGAAAAACTGTTTTTT
TRBV5-6,-,few,TRBJ2-1,CASSFKAYEQFF,TGTGCCAGCAGCTTTAAAGCCTATGAGCAGTTCTTC
TRBV30,-,few,TRBJ2-5,CASRSLKYQETQYF,TGTGCAAGCAGGTCGCTAAAGTACCAAGAGACCCAGTACTTC
TRBV18,-,few,TRBJ2-4,CASSPPRSDIKNIQYF,TGTGCCAGCTCACCACCGAGATCGGACATAAAAAACATTCAGTACTTC
TRBV25-1,-,-,TRBJ1-1,CASMEKEGTEAFF,TGTGCCAGCATGGAAAAAGAAGGCACTGAAGCTTTCTTT
TRBV15,TRBD1,-,TRBJ2-7,CATSHGAGGRGEQYF,TGTGCCACCAGCCATGGGGCAGGGGGCCGGGGAGAGCAGTACTTC
TRBV5-6,-,-,TRBJ1-2,CASSLVQEAYYGYTF,TGTGCCAGCAGCTTGGTGCAGGAGGCCTACTATGGCTACACCTTC
TRBV24-1,TRBD2,-,TRBJ2-2,CATSEPTSGRTGELFF,TGTGCCACCAGTGAACCGACTAGCGGGAGAACCGGGGAGCTGTTTTTT
TRBV9,-,-,TRBJ1-1,CASSRNDLTVRNTEAFF,TGTGCCAGCTCACGAAACGACCTGACAGTTAGGAACACTGAAGCTTTCTTT
TRBV11-3,TRBD2,many,TRBJ2-1,CASSFTGLAVREQFF,TGTGCCAGCAGCTTTACGGGACTAGCGGTTCGAGAGCAGTTCTTC
TRBV6-2/TRBV6-3,TRBD1,-,TRBJ1-5,CASSYLLGQGIYSNQPQHF,TGTGCCAGCAGTTACCTTTTGGGACAGGGGATTTATAGCAATCAGCCCCAGCATTTT
TRBV20-1,TRBD2,many,TRBJ2-1,CSARRDLGTSGSKGHNEQFF,TGCAGTGCTAGACGAGATTTAGGGACTAGCGGGAGTAAGGGGCACAATGAGCAGTTCTTC
TRBV25-1,TRBD2,few,TRBJ2-5,CASRLAGDGETQYF,TGTGCCAGTCGCCTAGCGGGAGATGGGGAGACCCAGTACTTC
TRBV3-1,-,-,TRBJ1-5,CASSQGWGSNQPQHF,TGTGCCAGCAGCCAGGGGTGGGGAAGCAATCAGCCCCAGCATTTT
TRBV3-1,TRBD2,-,TRBJ2-5,CASRRTSGRAETQYF,TGTGCCAGCCGGCGGACTAGCGGGAGGGCGGAGACCCAGTACTTC
TRBV19,-,-,TRBJ2-7,CATTGFSYEQYF,TGTGCCACCACCGGCTTTTCCTACGAGCAGTACTTC
TRBV4-1,-,few,TRBJ1-3,CASSQPRTTGNTIYF,TGCGCCAGCAGCCAGCCCCGAACGACTGGAAACACCATATATTTT
TRBV6-6,TRBD2,-,TRBJ2-1,CASSYLGTSGRARGNEQFF,TGTGCCAGCAGTTACCTCGGGACTAGCGGGAGGGCCAGGGGCAATGAGCAGTTCTTC
TRBV2,-,few,TRBJ1-6,CASSERGASYNSPLHF,TGTGCCAGCAGCGAACGGGGGGCGTCCTATAATTCACCCCTCCACTTT
TRBV9,TRBD2,-,TRBJ2-1,CASSASSGRSNEQFF,TGTGCCAGCAGCGCATCAAGCGGGAGGTCCAATGAGCAGTTCTTC
TRBV29-1,TRBD1,few,TRBJ2-2,CSVGQGTGELFF,TGCAGCGTAGGACAGGGCACCGGGGAGCTGTTTTTT
TRBV6-1,-,few,TRBJ2-5,CASSFQAGGQETQYF,TGTGCCAGCAGTTTTCAGGCAGGCGGACAAGAGACCCAGTACTTC
TRBV3-1,-,many,TRBJ1-2,CASSPNRARYGYTF,TGTGCCAGCAGCCCCAACAGGGCCCGCTATGGCTACACCTTC
TRBV11-3,TRBD1,many,TRBJ2-7,CASSSRTGGYEQYF,TGTGCCAGCAGCTCTAGGACAGGGGGCTACGAGCAGTACTTC
TRBV5-1,TRBD2,-,TRBJ2-3,CASSLGLAGGKDTQYF,TGCGCCAGCAGCTTGGGGCTAGCGGGAGGAAAAGATACGCAGTATTTT
TRBV2,-,-,TRBJ2-1,CAGSLEPSSYNEQFF,TGTGCCGGCAGCCTAGAACCTAGCTCCTACAATGAGCAGTTCTTC
TRBV7-9,TRBD1,many,TRBJ2-7,CASSLADRGRHEQYF,TGTGCCAGCAGCTTAGCGGACAGGGGGCGGCACGAGCAGTACTTC
TRBV11-3,-,many,TRBJ2-1,CASRKEGYNEQFF,TGTGCCAGCAGGAAAGAGGGGTACAATGAGCAGTTCTTC
TRBV11-3,TRBD2,-,TRBJ2-1,CASSKLAGGIGEQFF,TGTGCCAGCAGCAAACTAGCGGGAGGAATCGGTGAGCAGTTCTTC
TRBV19,-,many,TRBJ1-4,CASSIRSGEKLFF,TGTGCCAGTAGTATACGGTCCGGGGAAAAACTGTTTTTT
TRBV6-2/TRBV6-3,-,few,TRBJ2-1,CASSYAKSNEQFF,TGTGCCAGCAGTTACGCCAAATCCAATGAGCAGTTCTTC
TRBV28,TRBD2,-,TRBJ2-1,CASSPRGSGTYNEQFF,TGTGCCAGCAGTCCCCGAGGTAGCGGGACTTACAATGAGCAGTTCTTC
TRBV28,-,-,TRBJ1-2,CASSLTGLKGYTF,TGTGCCAGCAGCCTGACAGGCCTTAAGGGCTACACCTTC